Sequencing of this T cell receptor (beta chain) was carried out in a study of early T cells in non-severe SARS-CoV-2 infection. One entry per CDR3 protein, called by TCRdb with MiXCR from the 5' RACE reads. Found here are tens of thousands of distinct CDR3 sequences, less than 7.5% of them singletons; the top ten hold around 25%. The CDR3 has 16 amino acids. V shed 5 bases, J shed 0 bases, and the junction held 7 bases outside the gene matches. There are many counts of this clonotype. V usage is TRBV12-3 or TRBV12-4 and J usage is TRBJ1-5, with 7 bases identical to TRBD1. Sequencing was performed on whole blood, taken at baseline. The TCR originated in an adult who was a healthcare worker with PCR-confirmed SARS-CoV-2 infection or an uninfected control (not recorded which). The DNA of the CDR3 is TGTGCCAGCAGTGCTCAGGGGACAGATAGCAATCAGCCCCAGCATTTT. Protein: CASSAQGTDSNQPQHF.